This T cell receptor beta chain came from a study of T cells in Graves' hyperthyroidism and ophthalmopathy. Broader study findings: Ophthalmopathy, which appeared later, was predicted by the model a median 6.5 months before onset.

The investigators amplified TCR beta CDR3 regions from RNA transcripts. Researchers ran a first-round RT-PCR on the TCR CDR3 using the HTBI primer set. TCRdb recomputed calls from the multiplex PCR reads with MiXCR, one row per CDR3 protein. Here the sample spans under 600,000 distinct CDR3 sequences, approximately 16% being singletons. A patient was excluded if there was uncontrolled infection, other autoimmune disease, pregnancy or lactation. This clonotype came up many times. Antigen unknown. The germline CDR1 and CDR2 sequences are SGDLS and YYNGEE. This CDR3 spans 13 amino acids. The V gene lost 4 bases and the J gene lost 8 bases, with 14 bases spanning the gap.

Material: blood. The TCR comes from a woman between 40 and 55 years old with Graves' ophthalmopathy. This rearrangement joins TRBV9 to TRBJ2-3; either TRBD1 or TRBD2 may supply D (5 bases each). CDR3 sequence reads: CASSTGTAGTQYF. CDR3 in DNA: TGTGCCAGCAGCACGGGGACCGCCGGTACGCAGTATTTT.